The entry that follows covers one TCR beta chain sequence. The antigen remains unidentified. This specimen belongs to a study of T cell responses to AZD1222 COVID-19 vaccine. For the study at large: Second-dose schedules of about 4 or about 12 weeks were combined. General study findings and limits: Just 5 or 6 AZD1222 recipients tested seropositive at baseline. Vaccine-related CD4 TCRs covered spike, predominating at 160-218 and 743-854.

The V gene lost 7 bases and the J gene lost 1 base, with 10 bases spanning the gap. Germline loops: CDR1 MNHEY, CDR2 SVGAGI. The CDR3 length is 13 residues. Produced via immunoSEQ multiplex PCR; TCRdb's table is partial and in-frame only. The sample has 65,000 to 75,000 clones; roughly four fifths are singletons. The origin of this receptor is an adult in good health. V usage is TRBV6-5 and J usage is TRBJ1-1; D unclear. Sequences were derived from peripheral blood, sampled on day 0 of AZD1222 vaccination. CDR3 DNA sequence: TGTGCCAGCATCGAACCCGGGAACACTGAAGCTTTCTTT. This encodes CASIEPGNTEAFF.